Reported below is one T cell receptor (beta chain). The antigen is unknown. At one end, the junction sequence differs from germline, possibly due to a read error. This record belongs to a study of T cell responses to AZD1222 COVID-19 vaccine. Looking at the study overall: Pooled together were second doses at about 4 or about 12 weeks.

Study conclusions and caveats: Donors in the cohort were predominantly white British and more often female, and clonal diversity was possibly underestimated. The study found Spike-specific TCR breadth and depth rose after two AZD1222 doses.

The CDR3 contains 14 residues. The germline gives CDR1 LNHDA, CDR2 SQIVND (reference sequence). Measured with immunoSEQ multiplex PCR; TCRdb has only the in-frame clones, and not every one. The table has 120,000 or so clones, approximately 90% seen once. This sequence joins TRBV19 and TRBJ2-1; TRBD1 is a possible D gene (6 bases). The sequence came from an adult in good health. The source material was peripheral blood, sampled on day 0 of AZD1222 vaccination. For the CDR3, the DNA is TGCGCCAGTAGTATAAGCAGTAGGGGGAATGAGCAGTTCTTC. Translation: CASSISSRGNEQFF.